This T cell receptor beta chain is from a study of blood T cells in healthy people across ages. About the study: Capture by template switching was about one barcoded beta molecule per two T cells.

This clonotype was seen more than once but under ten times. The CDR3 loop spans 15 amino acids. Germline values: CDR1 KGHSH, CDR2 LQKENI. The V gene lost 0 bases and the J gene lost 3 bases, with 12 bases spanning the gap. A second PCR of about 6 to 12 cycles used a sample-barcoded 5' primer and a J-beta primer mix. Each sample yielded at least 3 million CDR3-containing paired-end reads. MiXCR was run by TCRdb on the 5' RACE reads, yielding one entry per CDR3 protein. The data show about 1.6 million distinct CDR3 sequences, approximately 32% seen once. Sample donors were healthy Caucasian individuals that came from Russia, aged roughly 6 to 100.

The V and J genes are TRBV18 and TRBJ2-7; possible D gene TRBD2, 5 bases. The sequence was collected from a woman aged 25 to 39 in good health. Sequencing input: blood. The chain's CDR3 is CASSPPMSGSYEQYF. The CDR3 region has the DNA TGTGCCAGCTCACCACCGATGTCGGGGAGCTACGAGCAGTACTTC.